Sequencing of this TCR beta chain was carried out in a study of T cell responses to AZD1222 COVID-19 vaccine. This CDR3 spans 17 amino acids. Trimming removed 0 bases from V and 2 bases from J; junction bases left unmatched: 7. From germline, CDR1 is SGHRS and CDR2 YFSETQ. As to this clone: The target antigen is unknown.

Produced via immunoSEQ multiplex PCR; TCRdb's table is partial and in-frame only. The sample carries under 100,000 clones, around nine tenths recorded once. Study-wide findings and caveats: Baseline seropositivity occurred in only 5 to 7 AZD1222 recipients. Across spike, vaccine-associated CD4 TCRs were found, dominant at 160-218 and 743-854. Possibly, clonal diversity was underestimated; donors were largely white British and included more females.

This chain uses TRBV5-1 with TRBJ2-3, with TRBD2 identical over 9 bases. The source material was peripheral blood, sampled on day 0 of AZD1222 vaccination. This TCR was sampled from an adult in good health. CDR3 nucleotide sequence: TGCGCCAGCAGCTTGGATGGCGGGGGGGTACCCACAGATACGCAGTATTTT. Its translation: CASSLDGGGVPTDTQYF. The variable domain in full, with the rest retrieved from reference TRBV5-1 and TRBJ2-3, is KAGVTQTPRYLIKTRGQQVTLSCSPISGHRSVSWYQQTPGQGLQFLFEYFSETQRNKGNFPGRFSGRQFSNSRSEMNVSTLELGDSALYLCASSLDGGGVPTDTQYFGPGTRLTVL.